The clone carrying this TCR beta chain was detected only once. The repertoire was sequenced with immunoSEQ multiplex PCR; TCRdb's copy has only in-frame clones and lacks some. In the table there are tens of thousands of clones, about 93% of which are singletons. The CDR3 runs 17 residues. CDR1 is SNHLY and CDR2 is FYNNEI in the germline V gene. V lost 7 bases, J lost 2 bases, and 14 bases stayed unmatched. The data belong to a study of T cell changes during pregnancy in multiple sclerosis. Sequencing was performed on CD4+ T cells from peripheral blood mononuclear cells, taken in the second trimester of pregnancy. This rearrangement joins TRBV2 to TRBJ2-1; TRBD2 matches at 7 bases. This sequence originates from a female donor in good health, enrolled as a control in a pregnancy study. The CDR3 DNA sequence: TGTGCCAGCACTCAACGGTTGGGCGGGGGTACCTACAATGAGCAGTTCTTC. It is translated as CASTQRLGGGTYNEQFF.